This TCR beta chain was recovered during a study of cytomegalovirus exposure and HLA in healthy donors (TCRdb year 2017). At the level of the whole study: In an earlier analysis of 450 to 750 of the donors, 276 Gb of sequence data and 117 million unique TCR beta sequences from 150 million to 200 million T cells were reported. An early release covering 550 to 700 HLA-typed donors comprised approximately 290 gigabases of sequencing data and around 86 million unique TCR sequences. The genetic ancestry cluster associated with self-reported Caucasian donors included 81% of the 300 to 400 genotyped donors. The study was designed to test whether signatures of past pathogen exposure could be identified by cataloging public T cell receptors. The T cell repertoires of around 670 subjects were profiled by immunosequencing and related to cytomegalovirus serostatus. In addition to the first cohort of 666 subjects, a separate validation cohort of over 90 different subjects was used. To predict cytomegalovirus infection status, the study combined high-throughput TCR immunosequencing, statistical association of individual TCRs with disease status, and machine learning. In a later analysis, previously published TCR beta repertoires from 670 or so donors were re-analyzed and high-resolution HLA genotyping was added so that TCR occurrence patterns could be studied. Rather than using new phenotypic data, the later analysis identified candidate immune exposures from TCR beta sequences and from how often those sequences occurred across donors. To decide whether each TCR beta V gene segment behaved as functional or pseudogenic, an earlier analysis of some 580 of the donors relied on high-throughput TCR beta sequencing. Donor age, sex, ethnicity and CMV serostatus were compiled alongside the repertoire data. In a later genetic analysis, genome-wide SNP genotypes for about three fifths of the roughly 670 donors were used, and that subset was treated as a discovery cohort. Every repertoire in the discovery cohort had been generated on one and the same sequencing platform. HLA typing covered class I and class II loci at four-digit resolution. Typing coverage varied by locus: roughly 629-630 donors for A, B, C, DRB1 and DQB1; approximately 500 for DQA1; approximately 570 for DPA1; around 490 for DPB1. A handful of DR-DQ haplotypes were handled as single units for association and clustering because linkage in the cohort was strong. Across approximately 420 genotyped donors of the cohort, an average of 235,054 unique TCR beta nucleotide sequences per donor were sequenced, and roughly a sixth of those sequences were non-productive. General findings and caveats noted by the study authors: It was suggested by the authors that the approach could potentially be generalized to other disease states and immunological phenotypes. Cytomegalovirus status was reported to be diagnosed by the classifier with high specificity and sensitivity in both the original and validation cohorts. Several of the top co-occurrence clusters appeared to be linked to parvovirus B19, influenza, CMV and Epstein-Barr virus, according to a later analysis. Strong co-occurrence of HLA alleles, especially DR and DQ, made assigning TCR associations to individual alleles difficult. In a later analysis, the rate of TCR association differed among HLA loci, with DRB1 alleles having the most associated TCRs and HLA-C alleles having the fewest. The study gave a list of under 200 TCR beta chains associated with cytomegalovirus. According to a later analysis, most CMV-associated TCR beta chains appeared to be HLA-restricted, and the HLA associations seemed to be driven largely by CMV exposure. Correlated functional status among segregating V segments might reflect linkage disequilibrium, but an unknown experimental factor could not be ruled out. Compared with the 666-donor mean, donors in an Asian-associated ancestry cluster had fewer N-insertions in productive TCRs, according to a later genetic analysis. An earlier analysis of several hundred of the donors showed that most TCR beta V segments appeared in productive rearrangements either about 90% or about 30% of the time, which broadly matched IMGT annotations. A further reported finding was that TCR beta sequences accurately predicted the HLA-A and HLA-B alleles for most subjects in the first cohort. A later analysis found that HLA-associated TCR beta chains were more clonally expanded and had lower generation probabilities than equally common non-associated chains. Most TCR sequences were seen in very few donors, while some public TCRs were found in many individuals. Because counts were too low, some 17 rarely observed V segments, including chromosome 9 orphons, were left out of the earlier analysis of some 600 of the donors. Because HLA typing was missing for some donors at each locus, association tests included only the typed subset. Roughly uniform sequencing depth across donors was assumed in presence/absence analyses, although this assumption may not hold. For the cohort, immune exposure information was limited to CMV serostatus. Some IMGT-functional V segments, including TRBV6-2 and TRBV6-3, could not be distinguished by the 87-base-pair reads and were therefore excluded. A cluster of highly shared sequence variants was judged likely to represent a technical artifact of the sequencing pipeline. Specific HLA alleles were associated with over 15,000 TCR beta sequences at a false discovery rate of 0.05 in a later analysis. A few of the identified cytomegalovirus-associated TCR beta chains were confirmed in vitro to be specific for cytomegalovirus antigens. In this cohort, only TCR beta chains were sequenced, and detectable features were limited by the absence of alpha or paired-chain data. An association between a missense DCLRE1C variant and V-gene and J-gene trimming of TCR beta chains was found in a later genetic analysis and replicated in an independent cohort.

The cohort consisted of some 730 healthy bone marrow donors. All cohort members were sampled while nominally healthy, although unrecorded immune exposures were likely present. The donor was CMV seronegative and was included in the group of approximately 350 seronegative cohort members. A peripheral blood sample was collected from each donor, and TCR beta sequencing was performed on peripheral blood mononuclear cells. The Qiagen DNeasy Blood Extraction Kit was used to extract genomic DNA from the blood cell samples. Receptors were amplified or captured by the immunoSEQ multiplex PCR assay. For the multiplex PCR, a mixture combining 60 forward primers for TCR Vbeta segments and 13 reverse primers for TCR Jbeta segments was used. The CDR3 region of rearranged TCR beta genes was amplified from genomic DNA with a multiplex PCR assay. The amplified TCR beta libraries were sequenced on the Illumina HiSeq System as 87-base-pair reads. In the authors' own workflow: In a later analysis, tens of millions of unique TCR beta chains were counted across the 500 to 850 repertoires, and around 10 million of these chains were shared by at least two donors. Raw reads were error-corrected and collapsed into unique sequences with a nearest-neighbor algorithm that merged closely related sequences to remove PCR and sequencing errors. Alignment of CDR3 sequences to IMGT reference sequences was used to assign V, D and J gene segments. For a sequence to be retained, at least a six-nucleotide match to both a V gene segment and a J gene segment was required. Rearrangements were classified as productive when the CDR3 lacked stop codons and remained in frame with V and J, and all other rearrangements were classified as non-productive. CDR3 was defined by IMGT convention, running from the second conserved V-encoded cysteine to the conserved J-encoded phenylalanine. The earlier analysis of about 560 of the donors excluded any sequence lacking an unambiguous match to a single V gene segment. An earlier analysis of 587 of the donors called V segments functional above 56.7% productive rearrangements and segregating when the between-donor standard deviation exceeded 5%. To diagnose cytomegalovirus status from the catalog of TCR beta chain sequences, a statistical classification framework was built. In a later analysis, V and J genes were assigned by comparing TCR nucleotide sequences against IMGT/GENE-DB human TR gene sequences. A later analysis assigned CDR3 sequences and most-parsimonious VDJ recombination scenarios with the TCRdist pipeline. In a later analysis, each TCR beta chain was defined by its CDR3 amino acid sequence together with its V-gene family, and reads lacking a unique V-gene family were excluded. A later analysis removed several hundred highly shared, low-generation-probability nucleotide sequences to deal with suspected cross-contamination and a sequencing artifact. A later analysis calculated a clonal expansion index for each public chain from normalized within-repertoire ranks of inferred template counts. In a later analysis, generation probabilities were computed using a VDJ recombination model fitted to out-of-frame rearrangements, and the results were checked against IGoR. Hypergeometric tests were used in a later analysis to score TCR-TCR, TCR-HLA and TCR-CMV co-occurrence, with a repertoire-size bias correction applied to the TCR pairs. A later analysis estimated false discovery rates by permuting HLA or CMV assignments 20 times. In a later analysis, co-occurring TCRs were grouped with DBSCAN, and TCRdist sequence similarity was added when clustering was performed within HLA-allele-positive subsets. Co-occurrence clustering excluded repertoires with fewer than 30,000 or more than 120,000 public chains, plus five with anomalous nucleotide sharing. The clones in this table, taken by TCRdb from immuneACCESS, are in-frame only. Not every clone is retained; where verified, under half of the shortfall comes from an unresolved V gene, and the cause of the rest is unknown. V, J and clone size are taken as reported in that table, and D and trimming were inferred from the DNA itself. This sample is represented by over 85,000 clones; about four fifths of them were singletons. In total, the top ten clones hold under 4% of the sample.

V and J are truncated by 1 base and 8 bases respectively, leaving an intervening sequence of 14 bases. The CDR3, cysteine through phenylalanine, is 14 amino acids long. Only CDR3 DNA is held: 42 bases, read in frame from base 1. CDR1 and CDR2, looked up from the germline V gene, are SGHVS and FQNEAQ. With regard to this clone: Its antigen remains undetermined. No clone much larger than this one lies a single base away; base qualities are absent.

This receptor was taken from a woman aged 40 to 55 in good health and CMV-seronegative. Sequenced material: PBMCs. In this chain, TRBV7-8 is recombined with TRBJ1-2; the D region possibly corresponds to TRBD1 (5 bases align). The DNA sequence is as follows: TGTGCCAGCAGCTTAGTAGGCGGGGCCTCGGGCTACACCTTC. Translated, this is CASSLVGGASGYTF.